The T cell receptor (beta chain) described here comes from a study of pediatric ulcerative colitis. During colonoscopy, one to two rectal pinch biopsies were collected. Germline CDR1 is MNHNS and CDR2 is SASEGT. Trimming cost V 2 bases and J 5 bases, with 16 bases left between them. The length of the CDR3 is 15 residues. Sequencing used immunoSEQ multiplex PCR; TCRdb keeps in-frame clones, though not all of them. This sample has roughly 49,000 clones; 78% occur once, and the top ten carry about 4%. Whole-study findings and limits: Rectal pinch biopsies may include blood-derived T cells. No controls had the two rectal clonotypes shared by ulcerative colitis patients.

Turning to this clone: The antigen is not known.

The specimen sequenced was gut tissue. The TCR originated in a girl between 5 and 17 years old with moderate ulcerative colitis. The rearrangement links TRBV6-1 to TRBJ2-7; D tentatively reads TRBD1 or TRBD2 (5 bases each). CDR3 amino acids: CASSEIGTSVDEQYF. As DNA, the CDR3 is TGTGCCAGCAGTGAAATCGGGACCTCAGTGGACGAGCAGTACTTC.